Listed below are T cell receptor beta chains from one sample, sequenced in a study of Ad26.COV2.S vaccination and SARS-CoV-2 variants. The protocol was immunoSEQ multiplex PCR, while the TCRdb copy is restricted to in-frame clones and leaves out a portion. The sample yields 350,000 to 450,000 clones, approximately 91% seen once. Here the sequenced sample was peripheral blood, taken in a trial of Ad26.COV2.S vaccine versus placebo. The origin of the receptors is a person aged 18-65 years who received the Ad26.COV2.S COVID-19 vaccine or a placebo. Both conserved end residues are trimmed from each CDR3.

cdr3_aa: ASSMDRAGEKLF; v_call: TRBV5-1
cdr3_aa: ASSFSGSSGNEQF; v_call: TRBV5-1
cdr3_aa: ASSFPSGGSADTQY; v_call: TRBV5-4
cdr3_aa: ASSIDRDVTYGYT; v_call: TRBV19
cdr3_aa: ASSNIGGTGYGYT; v_call: TRBV19
cdr3_aa: ASSLRRSSSYNSPLH; v_call: TRBV28
cdr3_aa: AISREPEKLF; v_call: TRBV10-3
cdr3_aa: SGPDGSHGYT; v_call: TRBV29-1
cdr3_aa: ASSPRVSSGSVSYNEQF; v_call: TRBV5-1
cdr3_aa: ASSFAGTGANEQY; v_call: TRBV28
cdr3_aa: ASSLVTGPADTQY; v_call: TRBV7-2
cdr3_aa: SVAPGGMNTEAF; v_call: TRBV29-1
cdr3_aa: ASSPDVPSGNTIY; v_call: TRBV6-5
cdr3_aa: ASSLRWGLNQPQH; v_call: TRBV27
cdr3_aa: AMGLANTGELF; v_call: TRBV10-3
cdr3_aa: ASRQGEADTQY; v_call: TRBV2
cdr3_aa: ASSLKDRVSNEQY; v_call: TRBV19
cdr3_aa: ASSDLAGKRPGELF; v_call: TRBV25-1
cdr3_aa: ASSLPTGQASSGANVLT; v_call: TRBV5-1
cdr3_aa: ASSLGELNTEAF; v_call: TRBV5-1
cdr3_aa: ASSTGGARTGELF; v_call: TRBV21-1
cdr3_aa: ASSDPQGYGYT; v_call: TRBV6-4
cdr3_aa: ASREQLSSYNEQF; v_call: TRBV27
cdr3_aa: ASSFGGTGELYEQF; v_call: TRBV4-3
cdr3_aa: ATSRVGRVGNQPQH; v_call: TRBV15
cdr3_aa: AWSVRGTHTGELF; v_call: TRBV30
cdr3_aa: ASSLERDHEQF; v_call: TRBV11-2
cdr3_aa: ASSVLDATGELF; v_call: TRBV9
cdr3_aa: ASSYASGSYEQY; v_call: TRBV6-5
cdr3_aa: ASGKLHEQF; v_call: TRBV6-5